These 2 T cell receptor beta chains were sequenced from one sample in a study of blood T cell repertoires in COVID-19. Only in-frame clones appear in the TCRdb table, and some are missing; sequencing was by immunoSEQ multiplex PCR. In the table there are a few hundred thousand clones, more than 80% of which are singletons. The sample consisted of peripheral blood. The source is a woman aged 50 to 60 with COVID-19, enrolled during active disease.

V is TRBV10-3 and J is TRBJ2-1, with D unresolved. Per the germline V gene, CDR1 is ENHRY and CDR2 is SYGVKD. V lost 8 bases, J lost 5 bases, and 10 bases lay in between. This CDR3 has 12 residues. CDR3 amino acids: CAIGADHNEQFF. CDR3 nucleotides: TGTGCCATCGGTGCAGATCACAATGAGCAGTTCTTC.

CDR3 residues: CASSYRQGAKRLEQYF. The CDR3 region has the DNA TGTGCCAGCAGTTACCGACAGGGGGCGAAACGTTTAGAGCAGTACTTC. V is TRBV6-2 or TRBV6-3 and J is TRBJ2-7; TRBD1 agrees at 10 bases. V lost 2 bases to trimming and J lost 7 bases; unmatched junction nucleotides: 11. CDR3 length: 16 amino acids. CDR1 is MNHEY and CDR2 is SVGEGT in the germline V gene.